One and the same sample provided the 3 T cell receptor beta chains below, sequenced in a study of shared clonotypes between healthy human individuals. The method was immunoSEQ multiplex PCR; TCRdb's version includes in-frame clones alone and lacks a portion of them. The sample lists roughly 850,000 clones, around 96% seen once, with about 0.25% in the top ten. The naive CD8 population came from CD45RO-negative cells selected for CCR7, without terminally differentiated effector memory CD45RA+ cells. The sequenced sample was naive CD8+ T cells sorted from blood. These receptor sequences come from a man aged 25-40 years in good health.

This chain links TRBV6-5 with TRBJ2-7; no reliable D call. In germline, CDR1 is MNHEY, CDR2 SVGAGI. The V and J ends lost 1 base and 3 bases respectively, with 7 bases between them. The CDR3 sequence is 13 residues long. DNA of the CDR3: TGTGCCAGCAGTTACTTGGACGGCTACGAGCAGTACTTC. Translated, it gives CASSYLDGYEQYF.

This chain joins TRBV27 and TRBJ2-3; D remains ambiguous. CDR1 and CDR2 from the germline V gene are MNHEY and SMNVEV (reference sequence). The CDR3 runs 13 residues. Trimming took off 1 base at V and 1 base at J, with 3 bases between the two ends. CDR3 coding DNA: TGTGCCAGCAGTTTATTACGCACAGATACGCAGTATTTT. This codes for CASSLLRTDTQYF.

This chain uses TRBV4-3 with TRBJ2-5; weak D call: TRBD2 (5 bases). From germline, CDR1 is LGHNA and CDR2 YSLEER. The V and J ends lost 0 bases and 3 bases respectively, with 14 bases between them. CDR3 size: 16 residues. This chain's CDR3 is CASSQDFRTGKETQYF. CDR3 coding DNA: TGCGCCAGCAGCCAAGATTTTCGGACCGGGAAAGAGACCCAGTACTTC.